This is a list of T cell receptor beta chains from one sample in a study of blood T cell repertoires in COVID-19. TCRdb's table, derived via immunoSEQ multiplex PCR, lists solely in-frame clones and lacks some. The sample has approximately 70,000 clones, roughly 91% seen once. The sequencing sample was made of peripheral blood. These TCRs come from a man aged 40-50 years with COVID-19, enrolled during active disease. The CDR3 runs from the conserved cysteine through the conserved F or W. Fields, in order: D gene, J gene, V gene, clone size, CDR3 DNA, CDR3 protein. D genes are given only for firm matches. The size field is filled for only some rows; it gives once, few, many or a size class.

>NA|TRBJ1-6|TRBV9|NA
TGTGCCAGCAGCGTAGGAGCCTCGGGGTATAATTCACCCCTCCACTTT
CASSVGASGYNSPLHF
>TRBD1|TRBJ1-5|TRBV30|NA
TGTGCCTGGTCTAACACAGGGGATCAGCCCCAGCATTTT
CAWSNTGDQPQHF
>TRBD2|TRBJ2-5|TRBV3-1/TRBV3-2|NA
TGTGCCAGCAGCCCCCCTCCGGGGGGTCCGGAGACCCAGTACTTC
CASSPPPGGPETQYF
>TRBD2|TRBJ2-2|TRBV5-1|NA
TGCGCCAGCAGCCCAGCCGGGACTAGAGGGTCTAGGGAGCTGTTTTTT
CASSPAGTRGSRELFF
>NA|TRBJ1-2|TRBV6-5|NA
TGTGCCAGCAGTAGCCATCAGGGGAACTATGGCTACACCTTC
CASSSHQGNYGYTF
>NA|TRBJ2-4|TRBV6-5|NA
TGTGCCAGCAGTCTGACAGTAGCCAAAAACATTCAGTACTTC
CASSLTVAKNIQYF
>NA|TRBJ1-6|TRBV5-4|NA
TGTGCCAGCAGCTCTGTATTGAGTAATTCACCCCTCCACTTT
CASSSVLSNSPLHF
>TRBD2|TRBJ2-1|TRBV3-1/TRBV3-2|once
TGTGCCAGCAGCCAGGGTCTAGCGGGATACAATGAGCAGTTCTTC
CASSQGLAGYNEQFF
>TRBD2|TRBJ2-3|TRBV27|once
TGTGCCAGCAGTTTAGGTATCGGGGGGGTCACAGATACGCAGTATTTT
CASSLGIGGVTDTQYF
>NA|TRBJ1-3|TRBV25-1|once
TGTGCCAGCAGTGACCAACTCTCTGGAAACACCATATATTTT
CASSDQLSGNTIYF
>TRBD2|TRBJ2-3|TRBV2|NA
TGTGCCAGCAGCCCCCGGACTAGCGGGGCTGATACGCAGTATTTT
CASSPRTSGADTQYF
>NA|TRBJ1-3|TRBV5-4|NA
TGTGCCAGCAGCTTAGCGGCAGCCAGCTCTGGAAACACCATATATTTT
CASSLAAASSGNTIYF
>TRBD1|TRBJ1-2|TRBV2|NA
TGTGCCAGCAGTGAAGACAGGGGGATCTATGGCTACACCTTC
CASSEDRGIYGYTF
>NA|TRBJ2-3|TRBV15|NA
TGTGCCACCAGCAGCTACCAGGGGCTAACAGATACGCAGTATTTT
CATSSYQGLTDTQYF
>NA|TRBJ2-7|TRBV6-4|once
TGTGCCAGCAGTGTAGCAATAGGGGACTCCTACGAGCAGTACTTC
CASSVAIGDSYEQYF
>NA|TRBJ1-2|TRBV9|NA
TGTGCCAGCAGCGTAGACGGGAACTATGGCTACACCTTC
CASSVDGNYGYTF
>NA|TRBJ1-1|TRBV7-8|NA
TGTGCCAGCAGCTTAGACAGCACTGAAGCTTTCTTT
CASSLDSTEAFF
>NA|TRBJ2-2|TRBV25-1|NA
TGTGCCAGCAGTAGACAGAACACCGGGGAGCTGTTTTTT
CASSRQNTGELFF
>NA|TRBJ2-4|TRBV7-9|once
TGTGCCAGCAGACAGGACGGGGGAAACATTCAGTACTTC
CASRQDGGNIQYF
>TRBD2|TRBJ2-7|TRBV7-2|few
TGTGCCAGCAGCTGGGACTACTCCTACGAGCAGTACTTC
CASSWDYSYEQYF
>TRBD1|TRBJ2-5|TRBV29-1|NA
TGCAGCGTCGACAGGGTGTTCCAAGAGACCCAGTACTTC
CSVDRVFQETQYF
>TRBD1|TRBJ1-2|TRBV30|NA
TGTGCCTGGGGAAGGGGGACAGACTCGGGTGGCTACACCTTC
CAWGRGTDSGGYTF
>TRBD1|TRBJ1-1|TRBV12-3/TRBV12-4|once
TGTGCCAGCAGTACTCACAGGGGAACTGAAGCTTTCTTT
CASSTHRGTEAFF
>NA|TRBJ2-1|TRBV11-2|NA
TGTGCCAGCAGCCCCCGGGCCGAGGGTAATGAGCAGTTCTTC
CASSPRAEGNEQFF
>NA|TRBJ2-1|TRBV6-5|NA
TGTGCCAGCAGTCAGGGTTCCTACAATGAGCAGTTCTTC
CASSQGSYNEQFF
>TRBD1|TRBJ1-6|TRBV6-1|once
TGTGCCAGCAGTGAAGGTAACAGGGGACCCAATTCACCCCTCCACTTT
CASSEGNRGPNSPLHF
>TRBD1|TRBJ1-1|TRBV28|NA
TGTGCCAGCAGTCTAACCAGGGGGCGAGGGGACGCTGAAGCTTTCTTT
CASSLTRGRGDAEAFF
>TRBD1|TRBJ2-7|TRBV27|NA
TGTGCCAGCAGTTTTCAGGACAGGGGCTACGAGCAGTACTTC
CASSFQDRGYEQYF
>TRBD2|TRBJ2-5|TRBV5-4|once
TGTGCCAGCAGTCTCAGACTAGCGGGGGGGCGTGGCCAAGAGACCCAGTACTTC
CASSLRLAGGRGQETQYF
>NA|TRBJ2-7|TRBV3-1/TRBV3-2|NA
TGTGCCAGCAGCCCCCTAATAGCCAGGGTCGCTTCCTACGAGCAGTACTTC
CASSPLIARVASYEQYF
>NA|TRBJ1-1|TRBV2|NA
TGTGCCTTACAGATGAACACTGAAGCTTTCTTT
CALQMNTEAFF
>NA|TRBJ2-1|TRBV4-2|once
TGTGCCAGCAGCCAGCCCGGGACACCTTTTAATGAGCAGTTCTTC
CASSQPGTPFNEQFF
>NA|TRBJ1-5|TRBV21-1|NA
TGTGCCAGGACCCGAGGGGACAGGGCACCTCTTGGGAATCAGCCCCAGCATTTT
CARTRGDRAPLGNQPQHF
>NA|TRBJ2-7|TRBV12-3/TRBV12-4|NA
TGTGCCAGCAGTTTTAACGAGCAGTACTTC
CASSFNEQYF
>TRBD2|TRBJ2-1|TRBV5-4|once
TGTGCCAGCAGCCAGAAAAGACTAGCGGGGGCCGAAGTAGCTGGTGAGCAGTTCTTC
CASSQKRLAGAEVAGEQFF
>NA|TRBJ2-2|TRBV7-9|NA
TGTGCCAGCAGCTTTGGCAGAAACACCGGGGAGCTGTTTTTT
CASSFGRNTGELFF
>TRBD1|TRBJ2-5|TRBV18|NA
TGTGCCAGCTCACGACAGGGGGAAGAGACCCAGTACTTC
CASSRQGEETQYF
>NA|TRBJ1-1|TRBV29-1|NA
TGCAGCGCTGCCCGACAAATACACACTGAAGCTTTCTTT
CSAARQIHTEAFF
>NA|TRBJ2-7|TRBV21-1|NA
TGTGCCAGCAGCACGACCGGGACACCTATTCCCCTGGGGCAGTACTTC
CASSTTGTPIPLGQYF
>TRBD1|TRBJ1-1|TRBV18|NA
TGTGCCAGCTCGCCGACAGGGGCCTGGTCTGAAGCTTTCTTT
CASSPTGAWSEAFF
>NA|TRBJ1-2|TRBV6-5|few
TGTGCCAGCAGTTACTCACGGGGCTATGGCTACACCTTC
CASSYSRGYGYTF
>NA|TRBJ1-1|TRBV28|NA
TGTGCCAGCAGTTTATTCGCTGAAGCTTTCTTT
CASSLFAEAFF
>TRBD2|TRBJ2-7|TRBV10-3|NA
TGTGCCATCAGTGAGTCGGGACTAGACCCCTACGAGCAGTACTTC
CAISESGLDPYEQYF
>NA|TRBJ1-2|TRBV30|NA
TGTGCCTGGAGTCTTGGCTACTATGGCTACACCTTC
CAWSLGYYGYTF
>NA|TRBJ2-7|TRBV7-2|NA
TGTGCCAGCAGCTTAGTCCAGGTCTCCTACGAGCAGTACTTC
CASSLVQVSYEQYF
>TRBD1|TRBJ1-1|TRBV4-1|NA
TGCGCCAGCAGTCGGGACAGGGGGATCGAAATCACTGAAGCTTTCTTT
CASSRDRGIEITEAFF
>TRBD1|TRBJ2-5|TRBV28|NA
TGTGCCAGCAGTCCCCCTGGTCGGGGACAGGGGATTGAGACCCAGTACTTC
CASSPPGRGQGIETQYF
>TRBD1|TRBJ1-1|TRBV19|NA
TGTGCCAGTACCCCCTTCGGGGACAGGGGAGCTGAAGCTTTCTTT
CASTPFGDRGAEAFF
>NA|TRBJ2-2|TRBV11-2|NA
TGTGCCAGCGGGCGCTCCGGATCGAACACCGGGGAGCTGTTTTTT
CASGRSGSNTGELFF
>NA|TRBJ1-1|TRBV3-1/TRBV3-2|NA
TGTGCCAGCACCAGGGGCTGGGGAGGGATAAACACTGAAGCTTTCTTT
CASTRGWGGINTEAFF